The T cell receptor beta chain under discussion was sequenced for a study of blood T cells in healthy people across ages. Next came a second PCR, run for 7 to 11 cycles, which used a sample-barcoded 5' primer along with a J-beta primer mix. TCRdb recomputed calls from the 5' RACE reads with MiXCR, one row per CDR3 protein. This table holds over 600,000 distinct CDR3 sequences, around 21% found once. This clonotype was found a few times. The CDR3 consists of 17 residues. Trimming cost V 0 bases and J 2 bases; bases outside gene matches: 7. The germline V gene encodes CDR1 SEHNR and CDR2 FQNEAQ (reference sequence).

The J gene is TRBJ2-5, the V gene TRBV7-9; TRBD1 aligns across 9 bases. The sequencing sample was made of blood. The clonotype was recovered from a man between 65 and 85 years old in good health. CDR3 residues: CASSLAASGTGQETQYF. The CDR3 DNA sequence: TGTGCCAGCAGCTTAGCAGCTTCCGGGACAGGGCAAGAGACCCAGTACTTC.